This T cell receptor beta chain comes out of a study of cytomegalovirus exposure and HLA in healthy donors. Findings of the study overall: TCR beta sequences numbering over 15,000 were associated with HLA alleles at 0.05 false discovery rate in a later analysis.

A single count supports this clone. Its target is not known. The V and J ends lost 2 bases and 7 bases respectively, with 9 bases between them. Germline loops: CDR1 SGHDT, CDR2 YYEEEE. The CDR3 has 12 amino acids. It was with 60 Vbeta and 13 Jbeta primers that the PCR ran. The assay was immunoSEQ multiplex PCR, and TCRdb's table has in-frame clones only and misses some. The repertoire holds fewer than 110,000 clones, with around 85% as singletons. The chain recombines TRBV5-6 with TRBJ1-2; TRBD1 might be the D (5 bases). Sequencing was carried out using PBMCs. This sequence originates from a young man in good health and CMV-seronegative. The CDR3 loop is CASSFGGTGYTF. The DNA of the CDR3 is TGTGCCAGCAGCTTTGGGGGGACTGGCTACACCTTC. Supplemented by reference TRBV5-6 and TRBJ1-2, the full variable domain reads DAGVTQSPTHLIKTRGQQVTLRCSPKSGHDTVSWYQQALGQGPQFIFQYYEEEERQRGNFPDRFSGHQFPNYSSELNVNALLLGDSALYLCASSFGGTGYTFGSGTRLTVV.